The sequence of this T cell receptor (beta chain) was determined in a study of blood T cell repertoires in COVID-19 (dated by TCRdb to 2019 to 2021). In the study overall: Samples from collaborators originated in the United States, Italy and Spain and spanned both the acute and convalescent phases of COVID-19. A freely available public database, intended as a resource for researchers studying the immune response to SARS-CoV-2, is where the repertoires were released. A de-identified subject ID, COVID-19 status, age in years and sex were almost always included in the sample metadata. Samples came from the ongoing ImmuneRACE study (first 160 participants) plus 1,254 subjects from 6 global collaborators. The material from the prospective study consisted of cDNA or gDNA derived from T cells, B-cell-depleted T cells, or PBMCs. HLA class I and class II types, where available, came from metadata supplied by the sample provider rather than from assay-based typing. Subjects who had been exposed to COVID-19, were actively infected with it, or had recovered from it provided the deeply sampled blood TCRbeta repertoires that made up the dataset.

Participants in the prospective study were aged roughly 18 to 100 years, lived in under 30 United States geographic areas, and enrolled through a virtual design. To assign participants to cohorts, the prospective study relied on clinical history that participants themselves reported in a screening survey and a study questionnaire. For ImmuneRACE Cohort 3, a participant was defined as recovered based on two consecutive negative NP/OP PCR tests, clearance by a healthcare professional, or resolution of symptoms. In the prospective study, mobile phlebotomists collected whole blood, serum and a nasopharyngeal or oropharyngeal swab from each participant. Participants in the prospective study had the option to provide additional blood draws and questionnaires over a roughly 2-month period. Before DNA extraction, prospective study blood samples were shipped either frozen or at room temperature. The V and J ends are trimmed by 5 bases and 8 bases, leaving 15 bases between them. Via the germline V gene, CDR1 is MDHEN and CDR2 SYDVKM. From the cysteine through the phenylalanine, the CDR3 covers 13 amino acids. Only the CDR3 DNA is retained, 39 bases long and in frame from the first base.

A remark on this clone: Its antigen remains undetermined. No much larger clone exists at a distance of one base, and base qualities are not known.

Study-wide findings and limitations: How much clinical and demographic metadata was included differed by source and by participant, and the metadata was provided uncurated.

TCRbeta CDR3 regions were amplified from genomic DNA by means of the immunoSEQ Assay, a bias-controlled multiplex PCR. In the source study's methods: Nucleated cell counts per sample were estimated from amplification of reference gene primers within the assay. Sequence reads were collapsed and filtered to measure the absolute abundance of every unique TCRbeta CDR3 rearrangement. For each sample, productive Simpson clonality was calculated as the square root of Simpson's diversity index over productive rearrangements. TCRdb carries this immuneACCESS record with in-frame sequences only. Its versions omit some clonotypes, under half of them owing to an unresolved V gene in the studies checked, with the rest unexplained. The V and J calls and clone size are taken from that table; D and trimming were inferred from the DNA. This sample gives more than 150,000 clones in total; 80% to 90% of them show up just once. The ten largest clones take up roughly 8% of the sample.

Sequencing was performed on PBMCs or T cells enriched from blood (not recorded which). This chain joins TRBV28 to TRBJ2-5, with the D gene not confidently named. This sequence was found in a woman aged 50 to 60 who had recovered from COVID-19. The DNA is as follows: TGTGCCAGCAGTCTCGATCTTGCGGCAACCCAGTACTTC. Its coded protein is CASSLDLAATQYF.